The 10 T cell receptor beta chains presented below share a single source sample, sequenced in a study of OX40 agonist ivuxolimab in advanced cancers. The data were produced by immunoSEQ multiplex PCR, yet TCRdb's version contains in-frame clones alone and is incomplete. Of fewer than 70,000 clones in the sample, around 90% were seen once. Sample: CD4+ or CD8+ T cells sorted from blood, taken in a trial of the OX40 agonist ivuxolimab. These receptors were collected from an adult with an advanced solid tumor such as melanoma, head and neck, liver or kidney cancer.

This sequence joins TRBV19 and TRBJ1-5, with TRBD1 as a possible D gene (5 bases). V gave up 1 base and J gave up 2 bases, with 12 bases separating them. The length of the CDR3 is 16 residues. CDR1 is LNHDA and CDR2 is SQIVND in the germline V gene (reference sequence). The CDR3 DNA follows: TGTGCCAGTAGTATAGGGGGGGTTAGAGGCAATCAGCCCCAGCATTTT. Translation gives CASSIGGVRGNQPQHF. The full variable domain, rest sourced from reference TRBV19 and TRBJ1-5, is DGGITQSPKYLFRKEGQNVTLSCEQNLNHDAMYWYRQDPGQGLRLIYYSQIVNDFQKGDIAEGYSVSREKKESFPLTVTSAQKNPTAFYLCASSIGGVRGNQPQHFGDGTRLSIL.

This chain connects TRBV18 to TRBJ2-7; D is unresolved. V lost 3 bases, J lost 2 bases, and 8 bases lay in between. The CDR3 has 13 residues. Germline lookup yields CDR1 KGHSH and CDR2 LQKENI. CDR3 residues: CASSPYATYEQYF. The CDR3 nucleotides read TGTGCCAGCTCACCTTATGCTACCTACGAGCAGTACTTC. The full variable domain, completed using reference TRBV18 and TRBJ2-7, is NAGVMQNPRHLVRRRGQEARLRCSPMKGHSHVYWYRQLPEEGLKFMVYLQKENIIDESGMPKERFSAEFPKEGPSILRIQQVVRGDSAAYFCASSPYATYEQYFGPGTRLTVT.

The chain is built from TRBV7-2 and TRBJ2-7, with 7 bases identical to TRBD2. Germline V CDR1 and CDR2: SGHTA, FQGNSA. The CDR3 covers 12 residues. Trimming removed 5 bases from V and 7 bases from J; junction bases left unmatched: 5. Here the CDR3 DNA reads TGTGCCAGCAGCACTGGGGGGGAAGAGCAGTACTTC. As protein: CASSTGGEEQYF.

The chain uses TRBV21-1 and TRBJ2-2; the table's D call of TRBD2 was not tested on the DNA. TRBV21-1 is a documented pseudogene. The CDR3 length is 18 residues. The CDR3 coding sequence is TGTGCCAGCAGCAAAGTCGTAGCGGGTCGACAAGGCACCGGGGAGCTGTTTTTT. Translation: CASSKVVAGRQGTGELFF.

In this sample, this clone turned up a few times. The rearrangement uses TRBV5-1 and TRBJ2-7, with 7 nucleotides matching TRBD1. Germline-derived CDR1 and CDR2 are SGHRS and YFSETQ. With V trimmed by 4 bases and J by 7 bases, 14 bases remained unmatched. CDR3 length equals 15 residues. In DNA form, the CDR3 reads TGCGCCAGCAGCGAAACGACAGGGACCCCTGGAGAGCAGTACTTC. This codes for CASSETTGTPGEQYF.

This CDR3 reads CASSLSGGNNSPLHF. CDR3 in DNA: TGTGCCAGCAGTTTATCAGGGGGCAATAATTCACCCCTCCACTTT. The chain joins TRBV27 to TRBJ1-6; 7 nucleotides agree with TRBD1. The germline gives CDR1 MNHEY, CDR2 SMNVEV (reference sequence). Trimming cost V 0 bases and J 5 bases; bases outside gene matches: 1. The length of the CDR3 is 15 residues.

V usage is TRBV7-2 and J usage is TRBJ1-1; no definite D call. In germline, CDR1 is SGHTA, CDR2 FQGNSA. The CDR3 length is 14 residues. The germline V and J ends were trimmed by 1 base and 3 bases, with 9 bases remaining between them. CDR3: CASSLGGLDTEAFF. CDR3 DNA sequence: TGTGCCAGCAGCTTAGGCGGGTTAGACACTGAAGCTTTCTTT.

The rearrangement links TRBV7-8 to TRBJ1-2, with 7 bases lining up with TRBD1. The length of the CDR3 is 15 residues. The ends lost 1 base at V and 3 bases at J; junction bases unmatched: 5. CDR1 is SGHVS and CDR2 is FQNEAQ in the germline V gene. Written as DNA, the CDR3 is TGTGCCAGCAGCTTAGTTGCAGGGGGGTACTATGGCTACACCTTC. This gives the protein CASSLVAGGYYGYTF.

This chain connects TRBV19 to TRBJ2-7; D might be TRBD1 (6 bases). CDR3 size: 15 residues. Germline values: CDR1 LNHDA, CDR2 SQIVND (reference sequence). Trimming took 5 bases from V and 4 from J, leaving 18 bases between them. The CDR3 region has the DNA TGTGCCAGTAGTCCCCAGGGGAACGGAGATTACGAGCAGTACTTC. Translated, it gives CASSPQGNGDYEQYF.

The chain is built from TRBV29-1 and TRBJ2-7; no reliable D call. The CDR3 covers 12 residues. Germline loops: CDR1 SQVTM, CDR2 ANQGSEA. Trimming took off 4 bases at V and 1 base at J, with 8 bases between the two ends. This CDR3 reads CSVGMQSYEQYF. CDR3 sequence (DNA): TGCAGCGTTGGAATGCAATCCTACGAGCAGTACTTC.